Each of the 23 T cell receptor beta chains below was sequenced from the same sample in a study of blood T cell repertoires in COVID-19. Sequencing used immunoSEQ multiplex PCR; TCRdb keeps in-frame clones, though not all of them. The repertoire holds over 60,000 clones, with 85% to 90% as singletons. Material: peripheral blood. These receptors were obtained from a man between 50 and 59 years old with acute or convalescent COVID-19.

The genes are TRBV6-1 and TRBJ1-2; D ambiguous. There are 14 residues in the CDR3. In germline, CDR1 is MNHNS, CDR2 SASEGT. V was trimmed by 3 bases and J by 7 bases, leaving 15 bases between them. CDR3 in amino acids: CASSDSGEIPGYTF. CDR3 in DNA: TGTGCCAGCAGTGATTCGGGTGAGATCCCTGGCTACACCTTC.

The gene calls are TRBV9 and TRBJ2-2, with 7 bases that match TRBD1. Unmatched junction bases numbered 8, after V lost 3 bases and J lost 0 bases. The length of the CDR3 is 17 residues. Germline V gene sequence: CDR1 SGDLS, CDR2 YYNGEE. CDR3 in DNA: TGTGCCAGCAGCGCACGGACCGGGACAGCGAACACCGGGGAGCTGTTTTTT. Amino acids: CASSARTGTANTGELFF.

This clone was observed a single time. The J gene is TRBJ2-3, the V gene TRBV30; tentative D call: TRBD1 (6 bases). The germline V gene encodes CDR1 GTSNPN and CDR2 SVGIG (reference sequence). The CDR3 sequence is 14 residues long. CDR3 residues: CAYRPGHPRDTQYF. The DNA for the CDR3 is TGTGCATACCGACCGGGACACCCGCGGGATACGCAGTATTTT.

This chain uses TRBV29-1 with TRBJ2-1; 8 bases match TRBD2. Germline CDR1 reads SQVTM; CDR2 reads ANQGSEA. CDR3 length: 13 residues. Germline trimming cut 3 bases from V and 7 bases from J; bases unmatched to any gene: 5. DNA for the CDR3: TGCAGCGTTGAGGAGTCTAGCGGGAATGAGCAGTTCTTC. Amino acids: CSVEESSGNEQFF.

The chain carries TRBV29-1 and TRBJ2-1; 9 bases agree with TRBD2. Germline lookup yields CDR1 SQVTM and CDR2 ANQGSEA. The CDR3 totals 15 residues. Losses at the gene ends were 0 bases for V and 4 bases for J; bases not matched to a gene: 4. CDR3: CSVEDPLAGYNEQFF. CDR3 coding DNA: TGCAGCGTTGAAGATCCCCTAGCGGGGTACAATGAGCAGTTCTTC.

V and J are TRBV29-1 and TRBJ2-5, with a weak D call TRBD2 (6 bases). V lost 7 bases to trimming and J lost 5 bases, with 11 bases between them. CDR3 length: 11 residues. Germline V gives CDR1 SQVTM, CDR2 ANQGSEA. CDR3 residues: CSGGLRETQYF. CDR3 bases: TGCAGCGGGGGACTTCGGGAGACCCAGTACTTC.

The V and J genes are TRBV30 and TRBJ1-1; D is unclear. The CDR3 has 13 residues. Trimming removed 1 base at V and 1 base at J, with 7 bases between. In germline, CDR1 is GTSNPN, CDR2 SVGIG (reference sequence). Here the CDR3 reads CAWSGGRNTEAFF. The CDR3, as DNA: TGTGCCTGGAGTGGAGGGAGGAACACTGAAGCTTTCTTT.

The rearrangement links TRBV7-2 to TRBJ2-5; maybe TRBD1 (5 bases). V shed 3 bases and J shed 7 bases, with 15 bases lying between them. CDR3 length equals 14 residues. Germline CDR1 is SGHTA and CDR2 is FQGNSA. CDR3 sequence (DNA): TGTGCCAGCAGCTTCCCCGCAGTAAGGGGGACCCAGTACTTC. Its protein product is CASSFPAVRGTQYF.

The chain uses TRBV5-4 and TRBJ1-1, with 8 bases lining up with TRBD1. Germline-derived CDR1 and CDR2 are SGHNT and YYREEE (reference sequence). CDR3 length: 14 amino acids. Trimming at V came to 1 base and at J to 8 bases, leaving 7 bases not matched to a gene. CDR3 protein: CASSLQGAAGEAFF. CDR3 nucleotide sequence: TGTGCCAGCAGCTTGCAGGGGGCGGCCGGAGAAGCTTTCTTT. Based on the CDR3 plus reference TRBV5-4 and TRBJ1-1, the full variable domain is ETGVTQSPTHLIKTRGQQVTLRCSSQSGHNTVSWYQQALGQGPQFIFQYYREEENGRGNFPPRFSGLQFPNYSSELNVNALELDDSALYLCASSLQGAAGEAFFGQGTRLTVV.

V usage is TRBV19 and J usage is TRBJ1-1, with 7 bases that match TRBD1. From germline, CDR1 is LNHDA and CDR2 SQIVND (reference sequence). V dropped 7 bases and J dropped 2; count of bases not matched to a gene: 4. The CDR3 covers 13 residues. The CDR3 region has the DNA TGTGCCAGTACAGGGGGGCACAACACTGAAGCTTTCTTT. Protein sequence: CASTGGHNTEAFF.

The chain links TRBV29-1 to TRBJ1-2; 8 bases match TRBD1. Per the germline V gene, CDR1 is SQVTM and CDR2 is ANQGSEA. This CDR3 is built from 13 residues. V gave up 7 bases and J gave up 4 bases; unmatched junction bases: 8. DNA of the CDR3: TGCAGCGCCGCAGGGGGCGCCGGCTATGGCTACACCTTC. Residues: CSAAGGAGYGYTF. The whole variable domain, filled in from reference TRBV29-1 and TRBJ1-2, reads SAVISQKPSRDICQRGTSLTIQCQVDSQVTMMFWYRQQPGQSLTLIATANQGSEATYESGFVIDKFPISRPNLTFSTLTVSNMSPEDSSIYLCSAAGGAGYGYTFGSGTRLTVV.

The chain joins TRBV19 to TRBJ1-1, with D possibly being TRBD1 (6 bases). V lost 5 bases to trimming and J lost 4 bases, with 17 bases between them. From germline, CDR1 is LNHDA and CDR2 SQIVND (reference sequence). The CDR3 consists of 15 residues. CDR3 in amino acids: CASSQQGPRGTEAFF. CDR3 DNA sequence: TGTGCCAGTAGTCAACAGGGTCCTCGCGGCACTGAAGCTTTCTTT. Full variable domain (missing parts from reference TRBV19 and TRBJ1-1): DGGITQSPKYLFRKEGQNVTLSCEQNLNHDAMYWYRQDPGQGLRLIYYSQIVNDFQKGDIAEGYSVSREKKESFPLTVTSAQKNPTAFYLCASSQQGPRGTEAFFGQGTRLTVV.

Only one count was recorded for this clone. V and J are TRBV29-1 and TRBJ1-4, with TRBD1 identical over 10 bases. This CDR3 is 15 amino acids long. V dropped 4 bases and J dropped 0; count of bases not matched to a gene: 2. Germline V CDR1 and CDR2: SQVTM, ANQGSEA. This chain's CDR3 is CSVAGTGATNEKLFF. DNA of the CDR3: TGCAGCGTTGCCGGGACAGGGGCAACTAATGAAAAACTGTTTTTT. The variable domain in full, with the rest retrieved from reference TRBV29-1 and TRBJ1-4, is SAVISQKPSRDICQRGTSLTIQCQVDSQVTMMFWYRQQPGQSLTLIATANQGSEATYESGFVIDKFPISRPNLTFSTLTVSNMSPEDSSIYLCSVAGTGATNEKLFFGSGTQLSVL.

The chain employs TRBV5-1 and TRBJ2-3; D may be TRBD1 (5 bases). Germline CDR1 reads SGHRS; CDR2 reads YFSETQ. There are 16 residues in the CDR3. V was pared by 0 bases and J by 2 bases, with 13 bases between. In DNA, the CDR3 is TGCGCCAGCAGCTTGGAAGGGGCCGCCCCCACAGATACGCAGTATTTT. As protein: CASSLEGAAPTDTQYF.

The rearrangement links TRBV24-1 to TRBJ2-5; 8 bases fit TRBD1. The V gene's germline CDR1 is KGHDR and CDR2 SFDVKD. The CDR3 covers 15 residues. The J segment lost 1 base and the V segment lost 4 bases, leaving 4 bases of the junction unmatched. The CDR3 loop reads CATSDRTGPQETQYF. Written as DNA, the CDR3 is TGTGCCACCAGTGACCGGACAGGGCCCCAAGAGACCCAGTACTTC.

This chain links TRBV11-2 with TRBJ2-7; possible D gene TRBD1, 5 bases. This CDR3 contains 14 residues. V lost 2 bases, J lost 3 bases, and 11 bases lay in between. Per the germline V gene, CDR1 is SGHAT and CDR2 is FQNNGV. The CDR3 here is CASSLLGDSYEQYF. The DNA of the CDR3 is TGTGCCAGCAGCTTATTAGGTGACAGCTACGAGCAGTACTTC.

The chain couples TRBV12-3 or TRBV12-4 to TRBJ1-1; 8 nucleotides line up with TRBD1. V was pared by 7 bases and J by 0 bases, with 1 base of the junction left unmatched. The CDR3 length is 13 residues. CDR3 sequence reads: CASKDRVNTEAFF. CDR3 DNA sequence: TGTGCCAGCAAGGACAGGGTGAACACTGAAGCTTTCTTT.

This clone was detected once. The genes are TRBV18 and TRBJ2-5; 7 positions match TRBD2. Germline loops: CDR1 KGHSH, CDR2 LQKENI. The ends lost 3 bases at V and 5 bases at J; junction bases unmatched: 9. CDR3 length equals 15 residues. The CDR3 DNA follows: TGTGCCAGCTCACCTACTCGGGAGGTCGGGGAGACCCAGTACTTC. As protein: CASSPTREVGETQYF.

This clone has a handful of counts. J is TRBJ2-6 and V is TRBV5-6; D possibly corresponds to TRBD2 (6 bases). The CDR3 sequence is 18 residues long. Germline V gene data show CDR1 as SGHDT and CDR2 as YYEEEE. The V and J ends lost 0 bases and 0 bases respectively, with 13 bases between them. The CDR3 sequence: CASSLEVGSLSGANVLTF. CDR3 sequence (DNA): TGTGCCAGCAGCTTGGAGGTCGGGAGTCTCTCTGGGGCCAACGTCCTGACTTTC.

CDR3: CASSSTPNYGYTF. The CDR3 nucleotides are TGTGCCAGCAGTTCGACACCGAACTATGGCTACACCTTC. The chain has TRBV27 and TRBJ1-2; D is uncertain. CDR3 size: 13 residues. V was cut by 4 bases and J by 2 bases, with 8 bases left in between. The germline V gene encodes CDR1 MNHEY and CDR2 SMNVEV (reference sequence).

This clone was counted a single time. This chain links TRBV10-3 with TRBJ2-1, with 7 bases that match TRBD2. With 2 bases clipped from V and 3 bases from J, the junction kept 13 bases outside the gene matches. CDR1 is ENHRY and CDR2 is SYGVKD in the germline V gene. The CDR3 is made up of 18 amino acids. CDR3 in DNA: TGTGCCATCAGTGAGCCCCCGGTAGGGGTAGCGGGCTACAATGAGCAGTTCTTC. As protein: CAISEPPVGVAGYNEQFF.

CDR3 protein: CASSIRTGGQETQYF. The CDR3 DNA reads TGTGCCAGCAGCATACGGACAGGGGGCCAAGAGACCCAGTACTTC. The V and J genes are TRBV11-2 and TRBJ2-5, with 10 bases lining up with TRBD1. V dropped 5 bases and J dropped 1; count of bases not matched to a gene: 4. The CDR3 consists of 15 residues. CDR1 is SGHAT, CDR2 FQNNGV, per germline. The full variable domain, its missing parts supplied by reference TRBV11-2 and TRBJ2-5, is EAGVAQSPRYKIIEKRQSVAFWCNPISGHATLYWYQQILGQGPKLLIQFQNNGVVDDSQLPKDRFSAERLKGVDSTLKIQPAKLEDSAVYLCASSIRTGGQETQYFGPGTRLLVL.

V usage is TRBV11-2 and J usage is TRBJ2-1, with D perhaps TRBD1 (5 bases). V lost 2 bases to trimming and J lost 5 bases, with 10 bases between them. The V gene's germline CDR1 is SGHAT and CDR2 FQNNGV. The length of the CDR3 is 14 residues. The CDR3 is CASSLQGINNEQFF. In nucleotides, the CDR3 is TGTGCCAGCAGCTTACAGGGTATAAACAATGAGCAGTTCTTC.